The T cell receptor beta chain under discussion was sequenced for a study of radiotherapy plus CTLA-4 blockade in lung cancer. V gave up 1 base and J gave up 8 bases; unmatched junction bases: 6. CDR1 is LNHNV and CDR2 is YYDKDF in the germline V gene (reference sequence). The length of the CDR3 is 15 residues. The data were produced by immunoSEQ multiplex PCR, yet TCRdb's version contains in-frame clones alone and is incomplete. The sample holds roughly 45,000 clones, roughly 60% seen once. The material was peripheral blood, obtained from a patient treated with radiotherapy plus ipilimumab. The sequence was collected from a human donor with non-small cell lung cancer who had a partial response to radiotherapy plus ipilimumab. The gene calls are TRBV15 and TRBJ2-4, with TRBD1 matching over 9 bases. CDR3 nucleotides: TGTGCCACCAGCAGAGTGGGACAGGGATACGACATTCAGTACTTC. This encodes CATSRVGQGYDIQYF.